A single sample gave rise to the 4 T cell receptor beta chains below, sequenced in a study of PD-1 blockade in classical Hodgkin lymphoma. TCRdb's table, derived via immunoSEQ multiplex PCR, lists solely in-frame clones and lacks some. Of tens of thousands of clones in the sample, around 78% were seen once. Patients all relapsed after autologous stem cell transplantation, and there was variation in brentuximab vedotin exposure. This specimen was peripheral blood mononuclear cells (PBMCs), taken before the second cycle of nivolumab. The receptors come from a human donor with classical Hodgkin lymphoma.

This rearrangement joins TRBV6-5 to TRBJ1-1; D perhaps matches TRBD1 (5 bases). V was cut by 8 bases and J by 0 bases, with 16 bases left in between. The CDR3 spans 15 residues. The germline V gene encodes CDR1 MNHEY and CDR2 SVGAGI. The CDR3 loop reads CASRLQGAMNTEAFF. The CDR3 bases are TGTGCCAGCCGACTACAAGGGGCGATGAACACTGAAGCTTTCTTT.

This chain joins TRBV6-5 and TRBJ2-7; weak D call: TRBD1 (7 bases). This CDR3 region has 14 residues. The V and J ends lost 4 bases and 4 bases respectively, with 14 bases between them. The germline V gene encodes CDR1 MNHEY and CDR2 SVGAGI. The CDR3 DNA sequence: TGTGCCAGCAGTTTACAGGGGACTTGGTACGAGCAGTACTTC. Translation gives CASSLQGTWYEQYF.

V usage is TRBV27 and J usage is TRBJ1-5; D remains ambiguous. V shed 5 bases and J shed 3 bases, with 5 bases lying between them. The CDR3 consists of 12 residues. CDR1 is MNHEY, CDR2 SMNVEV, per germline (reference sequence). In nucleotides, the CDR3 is TGTGCCAGCAGTCACAACAATCAGCCCCAGCATTTT. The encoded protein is CASSHNNQPQHF.

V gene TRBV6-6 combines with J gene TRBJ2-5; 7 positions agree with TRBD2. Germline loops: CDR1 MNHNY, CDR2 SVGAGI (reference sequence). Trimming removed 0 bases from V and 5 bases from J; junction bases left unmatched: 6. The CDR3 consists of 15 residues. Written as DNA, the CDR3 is TGTGCCAGCAGTTACTCGTCGAGCGGGATTGAGACCCAGTACTTC. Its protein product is CASSYSSSGIETQYF.